This record concerns one T cell receptor (beta chain) sequence. The antigen is not known. TCRdb keeps only in-frame clones here, not all; method: immunoSEQ multiplex PCR. This sample carries some 86,000 clones, around 81% of them seen once, and the ten largest clones take 20% to 25%. This sample stems from a study of T cell responses to AZD1222 COVID-19 vaccine. Trimming stripped 6 bases from V and 2 bases from J, with 4 bases between. Germline CDR1 and CDR2: MNHEY and SVGAGI. The CDR3 consists of 11 residues. Study-level points and caveats: Repertoire collection took place solely once the T cell response had peaked.

The sequences come from peripheral blood, collected on day 0 of AZD1222 vaccination. The chain has TRBV6-5 and TRBJ1-1; D call uncertain. The clonotype was recovered from an adult in good health. CDR3 amino acids: CASRFNTEAFF. CDR3 DNA sequence: TGTGCCAGCAGGTTCAACACTGAAGCTTTCTTT.